Below are 13 T cell receptor beta chains sequenced from a single sample in a study of a mutant IDH1 vaccine in newly diagnosed glioma. This table comes from immunoSEQ multiplex PCR, and its TCRdb copy is limited to in-frame clones, with some not included. This table holds about 41,000 clones, 60% to 85% found once. These receptors have no identified antigens. Time point described: week 23, last vaccination. Each dose of the vaccine consisted of 300 ug of mutant IDH1 20-mer peptide, with topical imiquimod. This specimen consisted of PBMCs, obtained from a glioma patient whose treatment included an IDH1 peptide vaccine. The receptors originated from a woman in her thirties or forties with glioma. Some clones in this sample may be carry-over from other donors' samples.

This clone is a singleton in its sample. Here the CDR3 reads CASSYGVAGAETQYF. The CDR3, as DNA: TGTGCCAGCAGTTATGGAGTGGCGGGAGCGGAGACCCAGTACTTC. The chain links TRBV6-6 to TRBJ2-5, with 7 bases that match TRBD2. Trimming at V came to 3 bases and at J to 5 bases, leaving 9 bases not matched to a gene. Germline V CDR1 and CDR2: MNHNY, SVGAGI (reference sequence). The CDR3 consists of 15 residues.

The rearrangement links TRBV29-1 to TRBJ2-3, with 11 bases lining up with TRBD1. The CDR3 loop spans 14 amino acids. Germline assignment: CDR1 SQVTM and CDR2 ANQGSEA. V lost 7 bases and J lost 6; bases outside the gene matches: 9. CDR3 nucleotide sequence: TGCAGCGGGGATGGGACAGGGGGAGGGGATACGCAGTATTTT. The encoded protein is CSGDGTGGGDTQYF.

The chain joins TRBV5-4 to TRBJ2-1; 7 positions agree with TRBD2. V was pared by 0 bases and J by 0 bases, with 0 bases of the junction left unmatched. CDR1 and CDR2 from the germline V gene are SGHNT and YYREEE (reference sequence). The length of the CDR3 is 15 residues. The CDR3 DNA reads as TGTGCCAGCAGCTTGGGCGGGGGCTCCTACAATGAGCAGTTCTTC. It specifies CASSLGGGSYNEQFF.

The rearrangement joins TRBV11-3 to TRBJ2-3; D gene ambiguous. Germline V gene data show CDR1 as SGHNT and CDR2 as YENEEA. Deletions cut 2 bases from V and 1 base from J, with 7 bases between. The CDR3 totals 14 residues. The CDR3 DNA follows: TGTGCCAGCAGCTTAACCGCTGGCACAGATACGCAGTATTTT. This codes for CASSLTAGTDTQYF.

The rearrangement joins TRBV27 to TRBJ2-5, with D possibly TRBD2 on 5 matching bases. The germline V gene encodes CDR1 MNHEY and CDR2 SMNVEV (reference sequence). Trimming cost V 2 bases and J 4 bases, with 11 bases left between them. CDR3 length: 14 residues. DNA of the CDR3: TGTGCCAGCAGTTTAGGACGAGGGTTAGAGACCCAGTACTTC. Its translation is CASSLGRGLETQYF.

V and J are TRBV5-1 and TRBJ2-7; 8 nucleotides agree with TRBD1. V lost 4 bases to trimming and J lost 5 bases; unmatched junction nucleotides: 11. The germline V gene encodes CDR1 SGHRS and CDR2 YFSETQ. The CDR3 is 15 residues long. CDR3 sequence reads: CASSRTDRGSHEQYF. The CDR3 DNA reads as TGCGCCAGCAGCCGTACCGACAGGGGCAGTCACGAGCAGTACTTC. Full variable domain (remainder filled in from reference TRBV5-1 and TRBJ2-7): KAGVTQTPRYLIKTRGQQVTLSCSPISGHRSVSWYQQTPGQGLQFLFEYFSETQRNKGNFPGRFSGRQFSNSRSEMNVSTLELGDSALYLCASSRTDRGSHEQYFGPGTRLTVT.

The chain couples TRBV7-3 to TRBJ1-2; no firm D call. The germline gives CDR1 SGHTA, CDR2 FQGTGA. Trimming stripped 2 bases from V and 6 bases from J, with 10 bases between. CDR3 length: 13 residues. The CDR3 spells CASSLGLGHGYTF. As DNA, the CDR3 is TGTGCCAGCAGCTTAGGACTGGGCCATGGCTACACCTTC.

This chain connects TRBV18 to TRBJ2-1; D perhaps matches TRBD1 (5 bases). Germline CDR1 KGHSH, CDR2 LQKENI. The V and J ends lost 3 bases and 9 bases respectively, with 12 bases between them. This CDR3 contains 13 residues. The DNA for the CDR3 is TGTGCCAGCTCACCGTGGCAGGGTCGTGAGCAGTTCTTC. It is translated as CASSPWQGREQFF.

The rearrangement joins TRBV27 to TRBJ1-5; 9 nucleotides align to TRBD1. The J segment lost 6 bases and the V segment lost 5 bases, leaving 20 bases of the junction unmatched. Germline CDR1 and CDR2: MNHEY and SMNVEV (reference sequence). The CDR3 spans 19 residues. CDR3 DNA: TGTGCCAGCAGTCCGGGGACAGGGAGAGGTGCCCTGAGGGGTCAGCCCCAGCATTTT. Translation: CASSPGTGRGALRGQPQHF.

This clone was seen once. The chain couples TRBV30 to TRBJ1-5, with D perhaps TRBD1 (5 bases). This CDR3 comprises 16 residues. V lost 3 bases and J lost 6, with 21 bases in between. Germline values: CDR1 GTSNPN, CDR2 SVGIG (reference sequence). CDR3 protein: CAWSRGVTGGSQPQHF. The CDR3 coding sequence is TGTGCCTGGAGCCGAGGCGTAACGGGGGGTAGTCAGCCCCAGCATTTT.

The V gene is TRBV5-1, the J gene TRBJ2-5; D gene ambiguous. Germline V gene data show CDR1 as SGHRS and CDR2 as YFSETQ. Trimming removed 1 base at V and 5 bases at J, with 12 bases between. This CDR3 comprises 14 residues. Here the CDR3 DNA reads TGCGCCAGCAGCTTGAATTGGGGTCCGGAGACCCAGTACTTC. Residues: CASSLNWGPETQYF.

The CDR3 here is CASSEALAVYYEQYF. CDR3 in DNA: TGTGCCAGCAGTGAAGCATTGGCGGTCTACTACGAGCAGTACTTC. V gene TRBV6-1 combines with J gene TRBJ2-7; D is ambiguous. The V gene's germline CDR1 is MNHNS and CDR2 SASEGT. The CDR3 loop spans 15 amino acids. Trimming took 0 bases from V and 3 from J, leaving 12 bases between them.

The rearrangement links TRBV5-4 to TRBJ1-2, with 8 nucleotides matching TRBD1. With 3 bases clipped from V and 3 bases from J, the junction kept 7 bases outside the gene matches. Germline V gene sequence: CDR1 SGHNT, CDR2 YYREEE (reference sequence). The CDR3 covers 15 residues. The CDR3 reads CASSWTGTGDYGYTF. In nucleotides, the CDR3 is TGTGCCAGCAGCTGGACTGGGACAGGTGACTATGGCTACACCTTC.